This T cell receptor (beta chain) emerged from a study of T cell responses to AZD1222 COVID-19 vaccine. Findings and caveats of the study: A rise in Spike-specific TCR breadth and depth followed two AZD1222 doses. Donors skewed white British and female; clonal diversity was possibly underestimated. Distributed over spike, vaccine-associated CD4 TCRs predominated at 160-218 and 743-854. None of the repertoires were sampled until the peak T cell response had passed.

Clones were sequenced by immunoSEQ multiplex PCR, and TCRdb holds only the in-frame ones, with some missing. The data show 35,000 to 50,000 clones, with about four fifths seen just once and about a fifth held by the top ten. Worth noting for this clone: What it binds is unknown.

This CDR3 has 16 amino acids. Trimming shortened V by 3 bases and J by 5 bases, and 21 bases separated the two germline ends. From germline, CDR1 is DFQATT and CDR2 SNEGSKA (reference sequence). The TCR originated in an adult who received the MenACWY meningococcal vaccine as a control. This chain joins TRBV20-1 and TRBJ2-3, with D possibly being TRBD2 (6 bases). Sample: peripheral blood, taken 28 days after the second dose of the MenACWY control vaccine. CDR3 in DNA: TGCAGTGCTAGTAGCCGGGAACTAGCAATCAGAGATACGCAGTATTTT. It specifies CSASSRELAIRDTQYF.